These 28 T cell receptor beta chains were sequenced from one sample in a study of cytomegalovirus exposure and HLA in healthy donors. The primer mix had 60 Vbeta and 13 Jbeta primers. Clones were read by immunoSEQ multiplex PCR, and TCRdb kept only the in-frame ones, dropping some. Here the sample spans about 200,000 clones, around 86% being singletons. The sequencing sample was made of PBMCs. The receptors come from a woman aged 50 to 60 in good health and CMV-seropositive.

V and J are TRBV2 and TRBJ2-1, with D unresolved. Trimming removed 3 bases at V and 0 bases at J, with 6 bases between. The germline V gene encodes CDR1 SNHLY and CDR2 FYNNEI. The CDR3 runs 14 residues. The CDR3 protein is CASSESSSYNEQFF. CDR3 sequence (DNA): TGTGCCAGCAGTGAGAGTAGCTCCTACAATGAGCAGTTCTTC.

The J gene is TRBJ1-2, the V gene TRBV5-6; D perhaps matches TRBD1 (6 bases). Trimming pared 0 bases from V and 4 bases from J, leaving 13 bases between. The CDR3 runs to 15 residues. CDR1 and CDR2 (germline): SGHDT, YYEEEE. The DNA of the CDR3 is TGTGCCAGCAGCTTGGATGCGTGGGACACCTATGGCTACACCTTC. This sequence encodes CASSLDAWDTYGYTF.

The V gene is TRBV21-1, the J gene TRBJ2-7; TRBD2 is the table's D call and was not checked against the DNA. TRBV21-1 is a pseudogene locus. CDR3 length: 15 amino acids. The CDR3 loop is CASPGSQDYSYEQYF. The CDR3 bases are TGTGCCAGCCCAGGGAGCCAGGACTACTCCTACGAGCAGTACTTC.

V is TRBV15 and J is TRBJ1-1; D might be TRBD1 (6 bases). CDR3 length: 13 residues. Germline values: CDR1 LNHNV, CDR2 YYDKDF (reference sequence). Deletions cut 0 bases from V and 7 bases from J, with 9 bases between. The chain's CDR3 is CATSREGASEAFF. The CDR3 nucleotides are TGTGCCACCAGCAGAGAGGGGGCCAGTGAAGCTTTCTTT.

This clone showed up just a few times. CDR3 sequence reads: CASSRPGLAGGGETQYF. CDR3 nucleotide sequence: TGCGCCAGCAGCCGGCCGGGACTAGCGGGAGGAGGTGAGACCCAGTACTTC. The genes are TRBV5-1 and TRBJ2-5; 15 positions match TRBD2. Losses at the gene ends were 4 bases for V and 5 bases for J; bases not matched to a gene: 9. Germline loops: CDR1 SGHRS, CDR2 YFSETQ. This CDR3 contains 17 residues. Combining the CDR3 with reference TRBV5-1 and TRBJ2-5 gives the whole variable domain KAGVTQTPRYLIKTRGQQVTLSCSPISGHRSVSWYQQTPGQGLQFLFEYFSETQRNKGNFPGRFSGRQFSNSRSEMNVSTLELGDSALYLCASSRPGLAGGGETQYFGPGTRLLVL.

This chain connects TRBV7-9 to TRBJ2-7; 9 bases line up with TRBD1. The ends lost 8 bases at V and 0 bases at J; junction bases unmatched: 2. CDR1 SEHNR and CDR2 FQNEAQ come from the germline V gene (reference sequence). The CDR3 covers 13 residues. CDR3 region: CASGGQGSYEQYF. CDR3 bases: TGTGCCAGCGGGGGACAGGGCTCCTACGAGCAGTACTTC.

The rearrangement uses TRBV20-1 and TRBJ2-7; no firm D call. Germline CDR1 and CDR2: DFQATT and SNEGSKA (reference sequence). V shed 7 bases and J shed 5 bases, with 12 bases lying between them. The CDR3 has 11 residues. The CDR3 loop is CSVRRSNEQYF. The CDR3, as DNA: TGCAGTGTCCGAAGATCTAACGAGCAGTACTTC.

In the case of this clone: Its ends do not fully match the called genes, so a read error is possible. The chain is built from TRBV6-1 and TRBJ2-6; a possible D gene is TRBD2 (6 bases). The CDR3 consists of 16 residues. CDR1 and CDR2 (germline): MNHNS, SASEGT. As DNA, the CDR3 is TGTGCCAGCAGTGAGGAGGGCCTCTCTGGGGCCAACGGCCTGACTTTC. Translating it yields CASSEEGLSGANGLTF.

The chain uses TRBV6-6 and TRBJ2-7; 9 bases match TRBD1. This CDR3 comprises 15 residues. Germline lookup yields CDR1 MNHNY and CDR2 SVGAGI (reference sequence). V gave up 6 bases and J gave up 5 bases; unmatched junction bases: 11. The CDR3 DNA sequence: TGTGCCAGCAGCCGAGCCTCGGACAGGGGCCACGAGCAGTACTTC. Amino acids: CASSRASDRGHEQYF.

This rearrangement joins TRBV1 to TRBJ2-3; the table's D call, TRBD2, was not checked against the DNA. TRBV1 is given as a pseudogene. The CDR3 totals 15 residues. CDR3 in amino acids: CTSSQDGTGEGTQYF. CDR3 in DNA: TGCACCAGCAGCCAAGACGGTACCGGGGAGGGTACGCAGTATTTT.

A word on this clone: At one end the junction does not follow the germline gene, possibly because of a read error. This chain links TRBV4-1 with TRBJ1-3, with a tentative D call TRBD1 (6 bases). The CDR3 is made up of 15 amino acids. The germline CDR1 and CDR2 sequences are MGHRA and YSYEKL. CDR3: CASSQEDSPGNTIYF. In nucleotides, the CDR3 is TGCGCCAGCAGTCAAGAGGACAGCCCCGGGAACACCATATATTTT.

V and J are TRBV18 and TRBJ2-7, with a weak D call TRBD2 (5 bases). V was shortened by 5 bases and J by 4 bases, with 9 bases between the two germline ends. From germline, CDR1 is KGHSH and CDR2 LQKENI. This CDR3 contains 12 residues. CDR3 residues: CASSEGYYEQYF. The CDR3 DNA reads TGTGCCAGCTCAGAGGGTTATTACGAGCAGTACTTC.

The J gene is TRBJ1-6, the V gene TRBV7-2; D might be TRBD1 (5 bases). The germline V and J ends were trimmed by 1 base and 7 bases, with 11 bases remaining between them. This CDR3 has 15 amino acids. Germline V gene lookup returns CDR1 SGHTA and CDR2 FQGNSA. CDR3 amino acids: CASSLVQGANSPLHF. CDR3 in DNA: TGTGCCAGCAGCTTAGTCCAGGGTGCGAATTCACCCCTCCACTTT.

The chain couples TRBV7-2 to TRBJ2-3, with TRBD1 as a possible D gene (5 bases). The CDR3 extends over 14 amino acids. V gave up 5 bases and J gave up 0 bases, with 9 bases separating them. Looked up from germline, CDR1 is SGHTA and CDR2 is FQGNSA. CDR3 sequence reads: CASSTGHSTDTQYF. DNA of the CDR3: TGTGCCAGCAGCACCGGACACAGCACAGATACGCAGTATTTT.

CDR3 amino acids: CASSPINRDGYTF. CDR3 coding DNA: TGTGCCAGCTCACCAATTAACAGGGATGGCTACACCTTC. V and J are TRBV18 and TRBJ1-2; D possibly corresponds to TRBD1 (6 bases). The CDR3 sequence is 13 residues long. CDR1 and CDR2 from the germline V gene are KGHSH and LQKENI. The ends were cut back, 2 bases at V and 6 bases at J, with 10 bases in the middle.

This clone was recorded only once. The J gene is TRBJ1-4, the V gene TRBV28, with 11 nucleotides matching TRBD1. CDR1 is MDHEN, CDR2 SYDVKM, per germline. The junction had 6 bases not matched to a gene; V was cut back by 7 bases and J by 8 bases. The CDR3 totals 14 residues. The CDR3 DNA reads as TGTGCCAGCACCCGGACAGGGGGCGGCGAAAAACTGTTTTTT. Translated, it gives CASTRTGGGEKLFF.

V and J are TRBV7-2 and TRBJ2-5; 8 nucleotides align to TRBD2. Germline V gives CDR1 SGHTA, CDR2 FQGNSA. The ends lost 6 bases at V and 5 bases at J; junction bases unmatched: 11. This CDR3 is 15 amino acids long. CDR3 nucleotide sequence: TGTGCCAGCAGTTATCCCCACGGGGGGGCCGAGACCCAGTACTTC. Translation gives CASSYPHGGAETQYF.

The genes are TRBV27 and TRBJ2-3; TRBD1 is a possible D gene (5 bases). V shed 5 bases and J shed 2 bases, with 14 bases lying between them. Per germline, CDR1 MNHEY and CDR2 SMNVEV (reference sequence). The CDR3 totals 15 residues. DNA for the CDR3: TGTGCCAGCAGTGTGGGGCCAGCCCTCACAGATACGCAGTATTTT. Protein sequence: CASSVGPALTDTQYF.

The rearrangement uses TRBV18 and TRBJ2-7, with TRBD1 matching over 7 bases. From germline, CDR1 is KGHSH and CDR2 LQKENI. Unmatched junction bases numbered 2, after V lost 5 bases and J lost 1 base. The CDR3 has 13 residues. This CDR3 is CASSTTGSYEQYF. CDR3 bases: TGTGCCAGCTCAACGACAGGGTCCTACGAGCAGTACTTC.

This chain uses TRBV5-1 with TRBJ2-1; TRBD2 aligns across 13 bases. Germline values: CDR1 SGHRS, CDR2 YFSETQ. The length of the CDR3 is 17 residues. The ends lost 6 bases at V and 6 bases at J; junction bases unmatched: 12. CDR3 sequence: CASTQHSLAGGLNEQFF. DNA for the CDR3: TGCGCCAGCACCCAACACTCACTAGCGGGAGGGCTCAATGAGCAGTTCTTC.

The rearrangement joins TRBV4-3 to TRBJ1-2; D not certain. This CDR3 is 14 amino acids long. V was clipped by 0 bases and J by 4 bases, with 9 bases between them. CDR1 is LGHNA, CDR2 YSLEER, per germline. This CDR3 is CASSQDEEGYGYTF. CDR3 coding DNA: TGCGCCAGCAGCCAAGATGAGGAGGGCTATGGCTACACCTTC.

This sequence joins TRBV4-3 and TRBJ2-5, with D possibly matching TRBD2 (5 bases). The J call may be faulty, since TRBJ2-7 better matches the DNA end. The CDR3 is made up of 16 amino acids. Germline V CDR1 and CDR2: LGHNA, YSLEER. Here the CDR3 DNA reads TGCGCCAGCAGCCAAGATGCCACTAGGTCTACCTACGAGCAGTACTTC. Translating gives CASSQDATRSTYEQYF.

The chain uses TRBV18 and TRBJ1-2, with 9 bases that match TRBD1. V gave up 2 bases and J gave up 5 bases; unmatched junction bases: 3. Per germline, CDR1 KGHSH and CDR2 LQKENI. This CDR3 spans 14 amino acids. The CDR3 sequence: CASSPAGQGYGYTF. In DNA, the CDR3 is TGTGCCAGCTCACCAGCGGGACAGGGATATGGCTACACCTTC. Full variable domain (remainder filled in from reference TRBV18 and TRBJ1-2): NAGVMQNPRHLVRRRGQEARLRCSPMKGHSHVYWYRQLPEEGLKFMVYLQKENIIDESGMPKERFSAEFPKEGPSILRIQQVVRGDSAAYFCASSPAGQGYGYTFGSGTRLTVV.

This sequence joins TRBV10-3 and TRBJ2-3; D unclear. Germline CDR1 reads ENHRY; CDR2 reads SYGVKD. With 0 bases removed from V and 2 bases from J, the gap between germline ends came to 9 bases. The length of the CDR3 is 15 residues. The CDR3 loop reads CAISESPGITDTQYF. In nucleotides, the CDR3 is TGTGCCATCAGTGAGTCGCCGGGTATCACAGATACGCAGTATTTT.

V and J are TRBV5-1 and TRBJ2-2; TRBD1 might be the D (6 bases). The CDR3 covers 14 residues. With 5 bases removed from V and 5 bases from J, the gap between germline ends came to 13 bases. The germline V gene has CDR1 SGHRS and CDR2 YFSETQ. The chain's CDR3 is CASRENRDTGELFF. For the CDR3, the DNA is TGCGCCAGCAGAGAGAACAGGGATACCGGGGAGCTGTTTTTT.

DNA of the CDR3: TGTGCCAGCAGCCCCTGGACCGGGGATAGGGGCTACACCTTC. It is translated as CASSPWTGDRGYTF. The chain recombines TRBV28 with TRBJ1-2; D gene ambiguous. From germline, CDR1 is MDHEN and CDR2 SYDVKM. Between the trimmed V and J ends, which lost 6 bases and 8 bases, there was a span of 19 bases. The CDR3 has 14 residues.

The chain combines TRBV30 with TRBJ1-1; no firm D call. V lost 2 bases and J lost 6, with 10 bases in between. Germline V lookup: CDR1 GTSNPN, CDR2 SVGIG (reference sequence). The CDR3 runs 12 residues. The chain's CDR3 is CAWSWEIPEAFF. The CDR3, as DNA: TGTGCCTGGAGTTGGGAGATTCCTGAAGCTTTCTTT.

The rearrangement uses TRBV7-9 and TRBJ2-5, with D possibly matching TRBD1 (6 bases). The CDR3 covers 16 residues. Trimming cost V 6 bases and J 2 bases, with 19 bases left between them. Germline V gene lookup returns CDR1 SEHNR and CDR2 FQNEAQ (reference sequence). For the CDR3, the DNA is TGTGCCAGCAGTCCTCAGGGGCCCACAGAGCAAGAGACCCAGTACTTC. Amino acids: CASSPQGPTEQETQYF.